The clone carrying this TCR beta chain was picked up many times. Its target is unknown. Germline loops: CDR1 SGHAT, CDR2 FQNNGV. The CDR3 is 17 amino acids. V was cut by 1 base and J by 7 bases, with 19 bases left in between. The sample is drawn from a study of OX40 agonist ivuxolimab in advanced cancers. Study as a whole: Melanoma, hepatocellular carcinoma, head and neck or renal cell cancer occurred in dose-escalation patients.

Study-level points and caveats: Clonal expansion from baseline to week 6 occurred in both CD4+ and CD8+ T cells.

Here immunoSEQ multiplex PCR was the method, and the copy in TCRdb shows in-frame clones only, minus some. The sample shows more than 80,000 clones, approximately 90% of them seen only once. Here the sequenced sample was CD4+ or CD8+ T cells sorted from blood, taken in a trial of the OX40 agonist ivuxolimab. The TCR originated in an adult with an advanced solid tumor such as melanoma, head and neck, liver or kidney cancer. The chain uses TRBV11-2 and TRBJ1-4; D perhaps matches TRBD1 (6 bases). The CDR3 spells CASSLVGSSQGSEKLFF. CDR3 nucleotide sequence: TGTGCCAGCAGCTTAGTAGGGAGTTCCCAGGGGAGTGAAAAACTGTTTTTT. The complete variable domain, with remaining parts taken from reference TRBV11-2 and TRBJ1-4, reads EAGVAQSPRYKIIEKRQSVAFWCNPISGHATLYWYQQILGQGPKLLIQFQNNGVVDDSQLPKDRFSAERLKGVDSTLKIQPAKLEDSAVYLCASSLVGSSQGSEKLFFGSGTQLSVL.